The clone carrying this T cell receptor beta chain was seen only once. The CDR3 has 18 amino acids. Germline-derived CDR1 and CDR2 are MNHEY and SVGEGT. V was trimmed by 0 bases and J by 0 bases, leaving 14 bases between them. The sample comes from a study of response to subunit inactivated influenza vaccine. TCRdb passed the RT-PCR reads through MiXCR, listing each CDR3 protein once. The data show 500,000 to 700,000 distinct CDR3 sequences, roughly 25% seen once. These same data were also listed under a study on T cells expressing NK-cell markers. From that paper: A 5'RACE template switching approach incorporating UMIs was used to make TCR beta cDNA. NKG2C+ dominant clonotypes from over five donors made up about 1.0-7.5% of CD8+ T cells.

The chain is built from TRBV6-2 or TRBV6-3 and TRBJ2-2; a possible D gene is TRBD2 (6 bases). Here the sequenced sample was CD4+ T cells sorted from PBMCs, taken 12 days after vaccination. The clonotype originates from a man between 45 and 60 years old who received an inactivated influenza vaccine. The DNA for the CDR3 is TGTGCCAGCAGTTACTCGGTTAGCGGACGACCGAACACCGGGGAGCTGTTTTTT. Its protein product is CASSYSVSGRPNTGELFF.